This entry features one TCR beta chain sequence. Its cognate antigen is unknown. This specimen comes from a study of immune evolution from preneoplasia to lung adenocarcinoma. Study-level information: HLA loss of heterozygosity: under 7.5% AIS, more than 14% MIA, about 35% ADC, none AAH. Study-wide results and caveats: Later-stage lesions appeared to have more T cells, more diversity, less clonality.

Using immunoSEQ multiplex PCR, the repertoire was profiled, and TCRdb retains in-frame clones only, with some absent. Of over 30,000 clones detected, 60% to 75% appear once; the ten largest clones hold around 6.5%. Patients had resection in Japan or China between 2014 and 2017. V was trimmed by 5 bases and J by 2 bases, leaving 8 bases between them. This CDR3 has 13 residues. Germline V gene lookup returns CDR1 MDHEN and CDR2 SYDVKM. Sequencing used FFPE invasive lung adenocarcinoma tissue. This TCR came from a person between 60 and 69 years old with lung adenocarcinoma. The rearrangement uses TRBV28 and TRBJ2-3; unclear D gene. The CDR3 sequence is CASSVKTTDTQYF. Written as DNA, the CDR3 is TGTGCCAGCAGTGTAAAGACCACAGATACGCAGTATTTT.